What follows are 30 T cell receptor beta chains derived from one specimen sequenced in a study of blood T cell repertoires in COVID-19 (dated by TCRdb to the early 2020s). The receptor library was made with the immunoSEQ multiplex PCR assay. The table comes from immuneACCESS by way of TCRdb, which keeps in-frame sequences with V and J called. Part of the clones is missing from these tables; in studies checked, under half for an unresolved V gene and the rest for unknown reasons. This sample lists under 200,000 clones; approximately 90% were detected once. Together, the top ten hold roughly 2% of the sample. Sample: peripheral blood. The receptors stem from a man between 18 and 29 years old with acute or convalescent COVID-19.

The chain is built from TRBV5-1 and TRBJ1-2; 8 nucleotides align to TRBD1. Germline V gives CDR1 SGHRS, CDR2 YFSETQ. CDR3 size: 14 residues. V shed 5 bases and J 7 bases; nucleotides not matched to a gene: 10. The CDR3 sequence is CASSHGQGRGGYTF. In nucleotides, the CDR3 is TGCGCCAGCAGTCATGGACAGGGAAGGGGTGGCTACACCTTC. Full variable domain (remainder filled in from reference TRBV5-1 and TRBJ1-2): KAGVTQTPRYLIKTRGQQVTLSCSPISGHRSVSWYQQTPGQGLQFLFEYFSETQRNKGNFPGRFSGRQFSNSRSEMNVSTLELGDSALYLCASSHGQGRGGYTFGSGTRLTVV.

The chain couples TRBV11-2 to TRBJ1-2; D is perhaps TRBD1 (6 bases). Trimming shortened V by 4 bases and J by 0 bases, and 15 bases separated the two germline ends. Germline CDR1 and CDR2: SGHAT and FQNNGV. This CDR3 region has 16 residues. The CDR3 sequence is CASSSLRGATNYGYTF. Here the CDR3 DNA reads TGTGCCAGCAGCTCCTTGCGGGGGGCCACTAACTATGGCTACACCTTC.

The rearrangement uses TRBV25-1 and TRBJ1-1; the D gene is possibly TRBD1 (6 bases). V lost 5 bases and J lost 6, with 19 bases in between. Looked up from germline, CDR1 is MGHDK and CDR2 is SYGVNS. CDR3 size: 15 residues. The CDR3 is CASSRWGGQGAEAFF. CDR3 nucleotide sequence: TGTGCCAGCAGTCGATGGGGGGGGCAAGGCGCTGAAGCTTTCTTT.

V is TRBV6-1 and J is TRBJ1-6; D call uncertain. The CDR3 is made up of 13 amino acids. Trimming removed 0 bases at V and 13 bases at J, with 10 bases between. The germline V gene encodes CDR1 MNHNS and CDR2 SASEGT. DNA for the CDR3: TGTGCCAGCAGTGAAGCGGTCGCACACCCCCTCCACTTT. Translation gives CASSEAVAHPLHF.

The chain has TRBV28 and TRBJ2-7; 9 bases fit TRBD2. The germline V gene has CDR1 MDHEN and CDR2 SYDVKM. J was trimmed by 1 base and V by 1 base; bases with no gene match: 2. CDR3 length: 15 residues. The CDR3: CASSLLSGGSYEQYF. CDR3 bases: TGTGCCAGCAGTTTATTAAGCGGGGGGTCCTACGAGCAGTACTTC.

J is TRBJ2-3 and V is TRBV19; 8 bases map to TRBD1. The V segment lost 6 bases and the J segment 1 base; nucleotides outside the gene matches: 12. This CDR3 contains 17 residues. CDR1 and CDR2 from the germline V gene are LNHDA and SQIVND (reference sequence). This chain's CDR3 is CASSRTGSILGTDTQYF. The DNA of the CDR3 is TGTGCCAGTAGCAGGACAGGGTCGATCCTCGGCACAGATACGCAGTATTTT.

This chain joins TRBV25-1 and TRBJ1-1; tentatively, D is TRBD1 (5 bases). Germline assignment: CDR1 MGHDK and CDR2 SYGVNS. This CDR3 has 14 residues. Deletions cut 3 bases from V and 3 bases from J, with 11 bases between. The CDR3, as DNA: TGTGCCAGCAGTGATCCAGGGAGGGACACTGAAGCTTTCTTT. This codes for CASSDPGRDTEAFF. The whole variable domain, filled in from reference TRBV25-1 and TRBJ1-1, reads EADIYQTPRYLVIGTGKKITLECSQTMGHDKMYWYQQDPGMELHLIHYSYGVNSTEKGDLSSESTVSRIRTEHFPLTLESARPSHTSQYLCASSDPGRDTEAFFGQGTRLTVV.

V and J are TRBV7-7 and TRBJ1-1; perhaps TRBD1 as D (5 bases). CDR1 is SSHAT, CDR2 FNYEAQ, per germline (reference sequence). The V gene lost 5 bases and the J gene lost 1 base, with 8 bases spanning the gap. There are 13 residues in the CDR3. Here the CDR3 reads CASSVDRNTEAFF. The DNA of the CDR3 is TGTGCCAGCAGCGTCGACAGGAACACTGAAGCTTTCTTT. The variable domain in full, with the rest retrieved from reference TRBV7-7 and TRBJ1-1, is GAGVSQSPRYKVTKRGQDVTLRCDPISSHATLYWYQQALGQGPEFLTYFNYEAQPDKSGLPSDRFSAERPEGSISTLTIQRTEQRDSAMYRCASSVDRNTEAFFGQGTRLTVV.

The V gene is TRBV2, the J gene TRBJ1-1, with 8 bases matching TRBD1. The V segment lost 3 bases and the J segment 1 base; nucleotides outside the gene matches: 7. There are 16 residues in the CDR3. CDR1 SNHLY and CDR2 FYNNEI come from the germline V gene. The CDR3 protein is CASSDYPGTGNTEAFF. The CDR3 DNA sequence: TGTGCCAGCAGTGATTACCCCGGGACAGGGAACACTGAAGCTTTCTTT. Full variable domain (missing parts from reference TRBV2 and TRBJ1-1): EPEVTQTPSHQVTQMGQEVILRCVPISNHLYFYWYRQILGQKVEFLVSFYNNEISEKSEIFDDQFSVERPDGSNFTLKIRSTKLEDSAMYFCASSDYPGTGNTEAFFGQGTRLTVV.

Concerning this clone itself: Germline is not matched at one junction end, which may reflect a read error. The chain recombines TRBV5-1 with TRBJ1-2, with D uncertain. There are 11 residues in the CDR3. Germline CDR1 and CDR2: SGHRS and YFSETQ. The chain's CDR3 is CASSLGLDKAF. For the CDR3, the DNA is TGCGCCAGCAGCTTAGGCCTAGATAAGGCCTTC.

This sequence joins TRBV2 and TRBJ2-5, with D hard to call. The CDR3 length is 12 residues. Germline loops: CDR1 SNHLY, CDR2 FYNNEI. The V and J ends lost 8 bases and 5 bases respectively, with 12 bases between them. The CDR3 bases are TGTGCCAGCTCCCCGGGTGGGGAGACCCAGTACTTC. Amino acids: CASSPGGETQYF.

V is TRBV27 and J is TRBJ2-3, with D unclear. Germline values: CDR1 MNHEY, CDR2 SMNVEV (reference sequence). This CDR3 spans 14 amino acids. The V and J ends lost 4 bases and 5 bases respectively, with 13 bases between them. The CDR3 loop reads CASSSPLYRDTQYF. In DNA form, the CDR3 reads TGTGCCAGCAGTTCCCCCCTCTATCGAGATACGCAGTATTTT.

The chain is built from TRBV30 and TRBJ1-5, with D perhaps TRBD1 (5 bases). V lost 4 bases to trimming and J lost 0 bases, with 19 bases between them. CDR1 and CDR2 from the germline V gene are GTSNPN and SVGIG (reference sequence). The CDR3 consists of 17 residues. Written as DNA, the CDR3 is TGTGCCTGGACTCCTCGAGACAGCCCTTATAGCAATCAGCCCCAGCATTTT. It encodes CAWTPRDSPYSNQPQHF.

The chain employs TRBV6-6 and TRBJ1-1, with TRBD1 identical over 10 bases. With 0 bases clipped from V and 2 bases from J, the junction kept 3 bases outside the gene matches. CDR3 length: 16 amino acids. The germline V gene encodes CDR1 MNHNY and CDR2 SVGAGI (reference sequence). CDR3: CASSYSTGGGNTEAFF. CDR3 sequence (DNA): TGTGCCAGCAGTTACTCGACAGGGGGCGGTAACACTGAAGCTTTCTTT.

The chain is built from TRBV12-3 or TRBV12-4 and TRBJ1-3; no reliable D call. Between the trimmed V and J ends, which lost 7 bases and 2 bases, there was a span of 6 bases. This CDR3 spans 12 amino acids. The CDR3 here is CASTTTGNTIYF. In DNA form, the CDR3 reads TGTGCCAGCACCACTACTGGAAACACCATATATTTT.

V and J are TRBV5-1 and TRBJ1-5; D may be TRBD1 (6 bases). V gave up 3 bases and J gave up 4 bases, with 29 bases separating them. Per the germline V gene, CDR1 is SGHRS and CDR2 is YFSETQ. CDR3 length: 20 amino acids. The CDR3 DNA reads TGCGCCAGCAGCTACCGCCAGCCGGGACAAGGGGAAGAATTTAATCAGCCCCAGCATTTT. Amino acid sequence: CASSYRQPGQGEEFNQPQHF.

The rearrangement links TRBV19 to TRBJ1-1; 7 nucleotides agree with TRBD1. The CDR3 has 16 amino acids. The germline CDR1 and CDR2 sequences are LNHDA and SQIVND (reference sequence). V lost 1 base, J lost 4 bases, and 9 bases stayed unmatched. CDR3 DNA sequence: TGTGCCAGTAGTATAGCCCTGACAGGGACGGGCACTGAAGCTTTCTTT. Encoded protein: CASSIALTGTGTEAFF.

The chain is built from TRBV4-1 and TRBJ2-2; a weak D match, TRBD2 (6 bases). The germline V gene encodes CDR1 MGHRA and CDR2 YSYEKL. V was shortened by 2 bases and J by 3 bases, with 13 bases between the two germline ends. The CDR3 runs 16 residues. This CDR3 reads CASSQSSGAHTGELFF. CDR3 nucleotide sequence: TGCGCCAGCAGCCAAAGTAGCGGAGCTCACACCGGGGAGCTGTTTTTT.

The V call is TRBV18, the J call TRBJ1-4, with D perhaps matching TRBD1 (5 bases). The CDR3 is made up of 19 amino acids. CDR1 and CDR2 (germline): KGHSH, LQKENI. V dropped 2 bases and J dropped 0 bases, with 19 bases sitting between them. The CDR3 sequence: CASSPREGERAATNEKLFF. The CDR3 bases are TGTGCCAGCTCACCAAGAGAAGGGGAACGTGCCGCAACTAATGAAAAACTGTTTTTT.

The chain combines TRBV9 with TRBJ1-6; D is unclear. V was trimmed by 4 bases and J by 9 bases, leaving 11 bases between them. Germline CDR1 is SGDLS and CDR2 is YYNGEE. This CDR3 contains 13 residues. DNA for the CDR3: TGTGCCAGCAGCCCCGGGGAGGGTTCACCCCTCCACTTT. It specifies CASSPGEGSPLHF.

The V gene is TRBV6-5, the J gene TRBJ2-7; a weak D match, TRBD1 (6 bases). The CDR3 spans 14 residues. Deletions cut 6 bases from V and 4 bases from J, with 16 bases between. Germline-derived CDR1 and CDR2 are MNHEY and SVGAGI. CDR3 protein: CASSPDSLLYEQYF. The CDR3 nucleotides are TGTGCCAGCAGCCCGGACAGCCTACTATACGAGCAGTACTTC.

The V call is TRBV7-9, the J call TRBJ2-1; 11 positions match TRBD2. V lost 1 base, J lost 8 bases, and 7 bases stayed unmatched. The CDR3 loop spans 16 amino acids. Germline-derived CDR1 and CDR2 are SEHNR and FQNEAQ (reference sequence). CDR3 residues: CASSLEFSSGRYEQFF. The CDR3, as DNA: TGTGCCAGCAGCTTAGAATTTTCTAGCGGGAGGTATGAGCAGTTCTTC.

The rearrangement links TRBV5-1 to TRBJ2-7, with TRBD1 matching over 9 bases. This CDR3 region has 13 residues. In germline, CDR1 is SGHRS, CDR2 YFSETQ. The trim removed 3 bases at V and 6 bases at J, leaving 4 bases unmatched. This CDR3 is CASSSTGGGEQYF. DNA for the CDR3: TGCGCCAGCAGCTCGACAGGGGGAGGCGAGCAGTACTTC.

The V call is TRBV18, the J call TRBJ1-6; tentative D call: TRBD1 (6 bases). The CDR3 consists of 15 residues. The ends were cut back, 2 bases at V and 8 bases at J, with 13 bases in the middle. Germline CDR1 reads KGHSH; CDR2 reads LQKENI. This CDR3 reads CASSPSMGADSPLHF. The CDR3, as DNA: TGTGCCAGCTCACCATCGATGGGGGCAGATTCACCCCTCCACTTT.

The chain combines TRBV7-6 with TRBJ2-7; 9 nucleotides line up with TRBD1. J was trimmed by 0 bases and V by 3 bases; bases with no gene match: 3. This CDR3 contains 15 residues. Germline assignment: CDR1 SGHVS and CDR2 FNYEAQ. The CDR3 region is CASSFGQGSSYEQYF. The CDR3 nucleotides read TGTGCCAGCAGCTTCGGACAGGGGTCCTCCTACGAGCAGTACTTC. Using reference TRBV7-6 and TRBJ2-7 for the parts outside the CDR3, the full variable domain is GAGVSQSPRYKVTKRGQDVALRCDPISGHVSLYWYRQALGQGPEFLTYFNYEAQQDKSGLPNDRFSAERPEGSISTLTIQRTEQRDSAMYRCASSFGQGSSYEQYFGPGTRLTVT.

The rearrangement uses TRBV28 and TRBJ2-1; 9 bases fit TRBD2. V was pared by 5 bases and J by 8 bases, with 7 bases of the junction left unmatched. Germline values: CDR1 MDHEN, CDR2 SYDVKM. The CDR3 is 14 residues long. The CDR3: CASSPGGRADEQFF. CDR3 coding DNA: TGTGCCAGCAGTCCAGGCGGGAGGGCCGATGAGCAGTTCTTC.

In this sample, this clone turned up once. V gene TRBV3-1 (or the pseudogene TRBV3-2) combines with J gene TRBJ2-1; TRBD1 agrees at 10 bases. V lost 3 bases to trimming and J lost 4 bases; unmatched junction nucleotides: 3. The CDR3 covers 15 residues. The V gene's germline CDR1 is LGHDT and CDR2 YNNKEL (reference sequence). The DNA for the CDR3 is TGTGCCAGCAGCCAGGACAGGGGGGCGTACAATGAGCAGTTCTTC. It translates to CASSQDRGAYNEQFF.

The chain is built from TRBV6-2 or TRBV6-3 and TRBJ2-7; 8 bases map to TRBD2. The germline gives CDR1 MNHEY, CDR2 SVGEGT. The CDR3 is made up of 13 amino acids. The V and J ends lost 2 bases and 4 bases, in that order; junction bases with no gene match: 1. CDR3 in DNA: TGTGCCAGCAGTTACCGGGAGGGGTACGAGCAGTACTTC. It specifies CASSYREGYEQYF.

The chain uses TRBV15 and TRBJ1-5; D uncertain. The CDR3 spans 17 residues. The V and J ends lost 0 bases and 0 bases respectively, with 12 bases between them. Germline V gene data show CDR1 as LNHNV and CDR2 as YYDKDF (reference sequence). The chain's CDR3 is CATSRDIRPTSNQPQHF. The CDR3 coding sequence is TGTGCCACCAGCAGAGATATCAGGCCGACTAGCAATCAGCCCCAGCATTTT.

The rearrangement joins TRBV11-2 to TRBJ2-3; a weak D match, TRBD1 (5 bases). The CDR3 totals 16 residues. Deletions cut 0 bases from V and 1 base from J, with 11 bases between. Germline V CDR1 and CDR2: SGHAT, FQNNGV. This chain's CDR3 is CASSLDGQGRTDTQYF. The CDR3 DNA is TGTGCCAGCAGCTTAGATGGGCAGGGCCGCACAGATACGCAGTATTTT.